This T cell receptor (beta chain) comes out of a study of blood T cell repertoires in COVID-19. Study information: Samples of COVID-19 (acute and convalescent) were obtained from the United States, Italy and Spain. PBMCs, B-cell-depleted T cells, or T cells were the source of the cDNA or gDNA that made up the material.

The CDR3 length is 14 residues. Germline V gene lookup returns CDR1 MDHEN and CDR2 SYDVKM. V was trimmed by 7 bases and J by 0 bases, leaving 9 bases between them. In the study's own analysis: Cell counts per sample came from amplifying reference gene primers. Method: immunoSEQ multiplex PCR; TCRdb's copy keeps in-frame clones and lacks some. Clonal size and the V and J genes are those of that table, whereas D and trimming came from the DNA. This table holds roughly 140,000 clones, 84% found once. The source of this sequence is an elderly woman in a cohort sampled during active or convalescent COVID-19. The V and J genes are TRBV28 and TRBJ2-2; D ambiguous. The sample was peripheral blood. CDR3 sequence: CASNRYANTGELFF. Here the CDR3 DNA reads TGTGCCAGCAATAGATACGCGAACACCGGGGAGCTGTTTTTT.